Following are 10 T cell receptor beta chains from one sample sequenced in a study of cytomegalovirus exposure and HLA in healthy donors. The primer mix had 60 Vbeta and 13 Jbeta primers. TCRdb's copy holds only in-frame clones and misses some; the assay was immunoSEQ multiplex PCR. The sample has about 200,000 clones. Material for sequencing was PBMCs. The receptors were sampled from a girl aged 2 to 10 in good health and CMV-seropositive.

V and J are TRBV18 and TRBJ1-3; 7 bases line up with TRBD1. CDR1 and CDR2 (germline): KGHSH, LQKENI. The CDR3 sequence is 17 residues long. V was clipped by 9 bases and J by 0 bases; unmatched bases: 14. The CDR3 sequence: CASTRDSDMFSGNTIYF. In DNA form, the CDR3 reads TGTGCCAGTACCCGGGACAGCGATATGTTCTCTGGAAACACCATATATTTT.

This chain uses TRBV7-9 with TRBJ2-2, with 7 positions matching TRBD2. The CDR3 is 15 amino acids. V was clipped by 3 bases and J by 5 bases; unmatched bases: 6. Looked up from germline, CDR1 is SEHNR and CDR2 is FQNEAQ (reference sequence). The DNA for the CDR3 is TGTGCCAGCAGCTTGCGGGAGACCCTTACCGGGGAGCTGTTTTTT. It specifies CASSLRETLTGELFF. The full variable domain, with the rest looked up from reference TRBV7-9 and TRBJ2-2, is DTGVSQNPRHKITKRGQNVTFRCDPISEHNRLYWYRQTLGQGPEFLTYFQNEAQLEKSRLLSDRFSAERPKGSFSTLEIQRTEQGDSAMYLCASSLRETLTGELFFGEGSRLTVL.

This chain links TRBV7-9 with TRBJ2-3; 9 positions agree with TRBD1. CDR3 length: 16 residues. Germline V gene data show CDR1 as SEHNR and CDR2 as FQNEAQ (reference sequence). Trimming cost V 3 bases and J 3 bases; bases outside gene matches: 7. The DNA for the CDR3 is TGTGCCAGCAGCTTCATCGACAGGGGGGGGACAGATACGCAGTATTTT. Translated, it gives CASSFIDRGGTDTQYF.

The V gene is TRBV19, the J gene TRBJ2-1, with 8 nucleotides matching TRBD2. Losses at the gene ends were 4 bases for V and 6 bases for J; bases not matched to a gene: 14. The CDR3 has 17 residues. In germline, CDR1 is LNHDA, CDR2 SQIVND (reference sequence). As DNA, the CDR3 is TGTGCCAGTAGTACCGGCCTTGGGCTAGCGGGCCTCAATGAGCAGTTCTTC. Its protein is CASSTGLGLAGLNEQFF.

This chain connects TRBV4-1 to TRBJ2-1; the match to TRBD2 covers 11 bases. The CDR3 is 14 amino acids. J lost 7 bases, V lost 4 bases, and 3 bases had no gene match. Germline CDR1 and CDR2: MGHRA and YSYEKL. This chain's CDR3 is CASSLAGGPNEQFF. The CDR3 DNA is TGCGCCAGCAGCCTAGCGGGAGGGCCGAATGAGCAGTTCTTC.

V gene TRBV6-5 combines with J gene TRBJ1-1, with TRBD1 matching 11 bases. CDR3 length: 15 residues. Germline assignment: CDR1 MNHEY and CDR2 SVGAGI. V gave up 5 bases and J gave up 6 bases; unmatched junction bases: 8. The CDR3 reads CASSTRDRGKPEAFF. The CDR3 coding sequence is TGTGCCAGCAGTACCCGGGACAGGGGGAAACCTGAAGCTTTCTTT.

This chain connects TRBV10-3 to TRBJ2-2; TRBD2 agrees at 11 bases. This CDR3 is 20 amino acids long. Unmatched junction bases numbered 20, after V lost 7 bases and J lost 4 bases. CDR1 is ENHRY and CDR2 is SYGVKD in the germline V gene. CDR3 sequence (DNA): TGTGCCATCAACCGTACCCCGGGGCTAGCGGGAGGACGGGGCACCGGGGAGCTGTTTTTT. The encoded protein is CAINRTPGLAGGRGTGELFF.

The chain is built from TRBV10-3 and TRBJ2-7; perhaps TRBD1 as D (5 bases). The CDR3 contains 12 residues. Germline loops: CDR1 ENHRY, CDR2 SYGVKD. Trimming took 8 bases from V and 5 from J, leaving 13 bases between them. This CDR3 is CAISQRGDEQYF. CDR3 DNA: TGTGCCATCTCTCAAAGGGGCGACGAGCAGTACTTC.

V usage is TRBV28 and J usage is TRBJ2-3, with D perhaps TRBD1 (5 bases). V lost 3 bases and J lost 2, with 9 bases in between. CDR3 length: 14 residues. CDR1 and CDR2 (germline): MDHEN, SYDVKM. The CDR3 nucleotides read TGTGCCAGCAGTTTTCCAGGGCCCACAGATACGCAGTATTTT. It yields the protein CASSFPGPTDTQYF. The whole variable domain, filled in from reference TRBV28 and TRBJ2-3, reads DVKVTQSSRYLVKRTGEKVFLECVQDMDHENMFWYRQDPGLGLRLIYFSYDVKMKEKGDIPEGYSVSREKKERFSLILESASTNQTSMYLCASSFPGPTDTQYFGPGTRLTVL.

The CDR3 protein is CASSRDTLRWALSGYTF. In DNA, the CDR3 is TGTGCCAGCAGTCGGGACACCCTACGGTGGGCTTTAAGTGGCTACACCTTC. The chain couples TRBV28 to TRBJ1-2; D possibly corresponds to TRBD1 (6 bases). V was clipped by 5 bases and J by 7 bases, with 26 bases between them. Germline lookup yields CDR1 MDHEN and CDR2 SYDVKM. CDR3 length equals 17 residues.